This T cell receptor (beta chain) was sequenced in a study of blood T cell repertoires in COVID-19. The CDR3 runs 16 residues. V was trimmed by 4 bases and J by 3 bases, leaving 17 bases between them. From germline, CDR1 is SGHRS and CDR2 YFSETQ. The authors' processing: Amplification from reference gene primers served as the basis for estimated nucleated cell counts. TCRdb's copy holds only in-frame clones and misses some; the assay was immunoSEQ multiplex PCR. V, J and clone size are those of that table, while D and trimming were read from the DNA. The repertoire has hundreds of thousands of clones, approximately 86% of them found once; the top ten carry about 1.6%. Participants spanned ages about 18 to 90 years and resided in about 24 US areas.

This chain links TRBV5-1 with TRBJ1-3; D is ambiguous. The sample was PBMCs or T cells enriched from blood (not recorded which). The clonotype was recovered from a woman aged 50 to 60 who had recovered from COVID-19. The CDR3, as DNA: TGCGCCAGCAGCGTCGAGGCCGGTCGGCGTGGAAACACCATATATTTT. This translates into CASSVEAGRRGNTIYF.